One sample yielded the 23 T cell receptor beta chains listed below, sequenced in a study of molecular identifiers for immune sequencing clone quantification. TCRdb reprocessed the PCR reads with MiXCR, giving one entry per CDR3 protein. The sample has under 650,000 distinct CDR3 sequences; less than 20% are singletons. The sequenced sample consisted of naive CD8+ T cells from blood, with Jurkat cell RNA spiked in. Subset given: FACS-sorted CD8+CD4-CCR7+CD45RA+ naive T cells. Every receptor here comes from a human donor in good health. Some libraries in this study had Jurkat cell RNA spiked in.

This clonotype was observed a handful of times. The chain joins TRBV11-3 to TRBJ2-1; 7 nucleotides match TRBD2. The CDR3 has 15 amino acids. Germline CDR1 and CDR2: SGHNT and YENEEA. The J segment lost 3 bases and the V segment lost 2 bases, leaving 4 bases of the junction unmatched. The CDR3 spells CASSLFLADYNEQFF. In DNA form, the CDR3 reads TGTGCCAGCAGCTTATTTCTAGCGGACTACAATGAGCAGTTCTTC.

As concerns this clonotype: A read error may be the cause here, since a much bigger clone is one base away. The chain recombines TRBV30 with TRBJ2-1; 8 nucleotides match TRBD2. This CDR3 has 13 residues. CDR1 is GTSNPN and CDR2 is SVGIG in the germline V gene (reference sequence). The CDR3, as DNA: TGTGCCAGGAGCCCCTCTATAGCGGGATCGCAGTTCTTC. Its protein product is CARSPSIAGSQFF. The full variable domain, with the rest looked up from reference TRBV30 and TRBJ2-1, is SQTIHQWPATLVQPVGSPLSLECTVEGTSNPNLYWYRQAAGRGLQLLFYSVGIGQISSEVPQNLSASRPQDRQFILSSKKLLLSDSGFYLCARSPSIAGSQFFGPGTRLTVL.

This clonotype was recorded at least ten times. CDR3 DNA: TGTGCCAGCAGCTTGGTGGGGGGTCAGTTCTTC. It translates to CASSLVGGQFF. V usage is TRBV11-2 and J usage is TRBJ2-1; a possible D gene is TRBD2 (6 bases). This CDR3 spans 11 amino acids. The V gene lost 3 bases and the J gene lost 13 bases, with 10 bases spanning the gap. CDR1 SGHAT and CDR2 FQNNGV come from the germline V gene.

To note about this clonotype: This may be a read error, as it is one base from a much larger clone. The chain combines TRBV4-1 with TRBJ2-7; 7 positions match TRBD2. CDR1 and CDR2 (germline): MGHRA, YSYEKL. J lost 9 bases, V lost 0 bases, and 11 bases had no gene match. This CDR3 contains 15 residues. CDR3 loop: CASSQDPGGPSGQYF. CDR3 bases: TGCGCCAGCAGCCAAGATCCGGGAGGCCCCTCCGGGCAGTACTTC.

This clonotype was picked up a small number of times. Possible read error: a much larger clone is one base away. The rearrangement joins TRBV6-5 to TRBJ2-3; maybe TRBD2 (6 bases). The CDR3 spans 12 residues. Germline CDR1 MNHEY, CDR2 SVGAGI. CDR3 DNA sequence: TGTGCCAGCGGACCCGGGACTTGGTCCTCGGATTTT. This encodes CASGPGTWSSDF.

This clonotype has more than one count but fewer than ten. The chain links TRBV12-3 or TRBV12-4 to TRBJ2-1, with D possibly being TRBD1 (6 bases). The V end lost 4 bases, the J end lost 9 bases, and 10 bases lay between the germline ends. The CDR3 runs to 12 residues. In nucleotides, the CDR3 is TGTGCCAGCAGTTCCCAGGGGATTGAGCAGTTCTTC. Translated: CASSSQGIEQFF.

A word on this clonotype: Given a much more abundant clone one base away, this may be a read error. The CDR3 region is CASQQRVSYERYF. The DNA for the CDR3 is TGTGCCAGTCAACAGCGTGTGTCCTACGAGCGGTACTTC. The V and J genes are TRBV5-6 and TRBJ2-7; D call uncertain. There are 13 residues in the CDR3. Germline lookup yields CDR1 SGHDT and CDR2 YYEEEE.

V and J are TRBV3-1 and TRBJ2-3, with 9 bases aligning to TRBD2. The CDR3 contains 17 residues. Unmatched junction bases numbered 8, after V lost 4 bases and J lost 0 bases. Germline V CDR1 and CDR2: LGHDT, YNNKEL (reference sequence). CDR3 protein: CASSPGPSGKSTDTQYF. CDR3 sequence (DNA): TGTGCCAGCAGCCCAGGACCTAGCGGGAAGAGCACAGATACGCAGTATTTT.

In this sample, this clonotype turned up many times. The chain recombines TRBV7-9 with TRBJ2-4; D not resolved. The CDR3 has 13 amino acids. Trimming took off 5 bases at V and 8 bases at J, with 13 bases between the two ends. The germline CDR1 and CDR2 sequences are SEHNR and FQNEAQ (reference sequence). The CDR3 sequence: CASSPIFIDIQYF. The CDR3 bases are TGTGCCAGCAGCCCCATTTTTATAGACATTCAGTACTTC.

Concerning this clonotype: This may arise from a read error, as a much more abundant clone is one base away. The CDR3 here is CASSQDGSGLDTQYF. DNA for the CDR3: TGCGCCAGCAGCCAAGATGGGTCAGGCTTAGATACGCAGTATTTT. J is TRBJ2-3 and V is TRBV4-3, with D hard to call. Germline assignment: CDR1 LGHNA and CDR2 YSLEER. The CDR3 has 15 residues. The ends were cut back, 0 bases at V and 5 bases at J, with 12 bases in the middle.

This clonotype was counted many times. The chain uses TRBV29-1 and TRBJ2-2; 7 nucleotides match TRBD1. The junction had 4 bases not matched to a gene; V was cut back by 7 bases and J by 5 bases. The CDR3 runs to 12 residues. CDR1 and CDR2 from the germline V gene are SQVTM and ANQGSEA. The CDR3 coding sequence is TGCAGCGCGCCACAGGGGACCGGGGAGCTGTTTTTT. Translated, it gives CSAPQGTGELFF.

The chain is built from TRBV5-1 and TRBJ2-2; D is uncertain. This CDR3 has 16 residues. Germline CDR1 reads SGHRS; CDR2 reads YFSETQ. V dropped 1 base and J dropped 0 bases, with 10 bases sitting between them. The CDR3, as DNA: TGCGCCAGCAGCTTGTCGTTAGGAGCGAACACCGGGGAGCTGTTTTTT. It is translated as CASSLSLGANTGELFF.

Remarks on this clonotype: A much larger clonotype is one base distant, so this may be a read error. The chain carries TRBV11-2 and TRBJ2-1; the D gene is possibly TRBD2 (7 bases). Germline CDR1 SGHAT, CDR2 FQNNGV. The CDR3 is 17 residues long. The ends were cut back, 4 bases at V and 4 bases at J, with 20 bases in the middle. In DNA form, the CDR3 reads TGTGCCAGCAGCTCACCCCTGGGGGCTAGCGGTTACAATGAGCAGTTCTTC. Protein sequence: CASSSPLGASGYNEQFF.

Many counts were recorded for this clonotype. The V call is TRBV7-3, the J call TRBJ2-2, with 11 bases that match TRBD2. The CDR3 spans 18 residues. The V and J ends lost 2 bases and 1 base, in that order; junction bases with no gene match: 6. CDR1 and CDR2 (germline): SGHTA, FQGTGA. CDR3 sequence reads: CASSLGLAGWQNTGELFF. The DNA for the CDR3 is TGTGCCAGCAGCTTAGGACTAGCGGGCTGGCAGAACACCGGGGAGCTGTTTTTT.

This clonotype was observed a few times. This chain links TRBV6-5 with TRBJ1-2; 8 bases fit TRBD1. V lost 1 base, J lost 4 bases, and 2 bases stayed unmatched. This CDR3 spans 14 amino acids. Germline V gene lookup returns CDR1 MNHEY and CDR2 SVGAGI. CDR3 nucleotides: TGTGCCAGCAGTTACTTCCAGGGGGCCTATGGCTACACCTTC. It is translated as CASSYFQGAYGYTF.

This clonotype was found a few times. At one boundary the junction diverges from the germline segment, which might be a read error. V is TRBV7-8 and J is TRBJ2-1, with D uncertain. Germline values: CDR1 SGHVS, CDR2 FQNEAQ. CDR3 length: 15 residues. The CDR3 DNA follows: TGTGCCAGCAGCTTGAACCCGACCTCCTACAATGAGCAGCTCTTC. Encoded protein: CASSLNPTSYNEQLF.

Regarding this clonotype: A read error is likely, as this CDR3 ends without the conserved phenylalanine or tryptophan. J is TRBJ1-1 and V is TRBV27; the D gene is possibly TRBD1 (5 bases). The CDR3 sequence is 14 residues long. Trimming stripped 2 bases from V and 4 bases from J, with 11 bases between. Per germline, CDR1 MNHEY and CDR2 SMNVEV (reference sequence). The DNA of the CDR3 is TGTGCCAGCAGTTTAAAGGTGGGGGGCACTGAAGCTTTCCTT. It encodes CASSLKVGGTEAFL.

This clonotype was counted at least ten times. The chain joins TRBV6-2 or TRBV6-3 to TRBJ1-2; D unclear. Trimming shortened V by 0 bases and J by 3 bases, and 8 bases separated the two germline ends. The CDR3 has 14 residues. Germline V CDR1 and CDR2: MNHEY, SVGEGT. The DNA for the CDR3 is TGTGCCAGCAGTTACTCCCCTTACGACTATGGCTACACCTTC. This codes for CASSYSPYDYGYTF.

Comments on this clonotype: This is likely a read error, given that the CDR3 carries no conserved phenylalanine or tryptophan at its end. The chain is built from TRBV6-6 and TRBJ1-6; TRBD1 agrees at 7 bases. The length of the CDR3 is 19 residues. The germline CDR1 and CDR2 sequences are MNHNY and SVGAGI (reference sequence). Trimming removed 7 bases from V and 3 bases from J; junction bases left unmatched: 18. For the CDR3, the DNA is TGTGCCAGCAACAAGAGGGGGCCAGGGGACATTGGCTATAATTCACCCCTCCACCTT. It translates to CASNKRGPGDIGYNSPLHL.

This clonotype has a handful of counts. The genes are TRBV6-2 or TRBV6-3 and TRBJ2-3, with 12 positions matching TRBD2. Trimming took 7 bases from V and 1 from J; bases not matched to a gene: 12. The CDR3 is 18 residues long. Germline V gives CDR1 MNHEY, CDR2 SVGEGT. CDR3 protein: CASTLGTSGFPRTDTQYF. Written as DNA, the CDR3 is TGTGCCAGCACCCTGGGGACTAGCGGGTTTCCCCGCACAGATACGCAGTATTTT.

The V call is TRBV7-2, the J call TRBJ1-1; D is uncertain. V lost 5 bases and J lost 0, with 19 bases in between. Germline V gives CDR1 SGHTA, CDR2 FQGNSA. The CDR3 consists of 17 residues. The CDR3 nucleotides read TGTGCCAGCAGCCACCAAGTAACTCAGGCGATGAACACTGAAGCTTTCTTT. Encoded protein: CASSHQVTQAMNTEAFF.

Comment on this clonotype: This may stem from a read error, because a much larger clone lies one nucleotide away. The rearrangement uses TRBV2 and TRBJ2-2, with 15 bases fitting TRBD2. CDR3 length: 17 residues. Per the germline V gene, CDR1 is SNHLY and CDR2 is FYNNEI. This chain's CDR3 is CASSRGLAGGSTGEPFF. The CDR3 DNA reads as TGTGCCAGCAGCCGCGGACTAGCGGGAGGGTCTACCGGGGAGCCGTTTTTT.

This clonotype was seen a single time. Being one base from a much bigger clone, this may be a read error. The chain joins TRBV4-3 to TRBJ1-1; D is perhaps TRBD1 (5 bases). V was clipped by 2 bases and J by 8 bases, with 12 bases between them. This CDR3 is built from 13 residues. The germline gives CDR1 LGHNA, CDR2 YSLEER. The CDR3 DNA sequence: TGCGCCAGCAGCCAAACGGCAGGGCTGGAAGCTTTCTTT. Protein product: CASSQTAGLEAFF.